This passage covers 23 T cell receptor beta chains from one sample sequenced in a study of control samples from healthy donors and cancer patients. The method was immunoSEQ multiplex PCR; TCRdb's version includes in-frame clones alone and lacks a portion of them. The data hold about 100,000 clones, with roughly four fifths observed a single time. Sequenced material: blood. The receptors come from a man aged 18 to 29 in good health.

V usage is TRBV4-3 and J usage is TRBJ2-1; 11 positions match TRBD2. The CDR3 has 19 residues. With V trimmed by 0 bases and J by 6 bases, 13 bases remained unmatched. CDR1 is LGHNA, CDR2 YSLEER, per germline. For the CDR3, the DNA is TGCGCCAGCAGCCAAGATCCCTTTTATAGCCTAGCGGGGGGCAATGAGCAGTTCTTC. It specifies CASSQDPFYSLAGGNEQFF.

The chain has TRBV2 and TRBJ1-5, with D possibly matching TRBD1 (6 bases). CDR3 length: 15 residues. The germline V and J ends were trimmed by 4 bases and 1 base, with 11 bases remaining between them. Looked up from germline, CDR1 is SNHLY and CDR2 is FYNNEI. CDR3 nucleotide sequence: TGTGCCAGCAGTGTGAGGGGGTCGAGCAATCAGCCCCAGCATTTT. Translation: CASSVRGSSNQPQHF.

The V and J genes are TRBV6-1 and TRBJ1-1; tentative D call: TRBD1 (6 bases). Trimming pared 1 base from V and 1 base from J, leaving 13 bases between. The germline V gene encodes CDR1 MNHNS and CDR2 SASEGT. The CDR3 covers 16 residues. The CDR3 loop is CASSEGGDRRNTEAFF. For the CDR3, the DNA is TGTGCCAGCAGTGAAGGTGGTGACAGGAGGAACACTGAAGCTTTCTTT.

The rearrangement uses TRBV19 and TRBJ2-3; D is perhaps TRBD1 (6 bases). V was pared by 3 bases and J by 3 bases, with 10 bases between. Germline V gene data show CDR1 as LNHDA and CDR2 as SQIVND (reference sequence). The CDR3 has 14 residues. CDR3: CASSMGRGTDTQYF. In nucleotides, the CDR3 is TGTGCCAGTAGTATGGGAAGGGGGACAGATACGCAGTATTTT.

V usage is TRBV18 and J usage is TRBJ2-5; the D gene is possibly TRBD2 (5 bases). In germline, CDR1 is KGHSH, CDR2 LQKENI. The CDR3 runs to 15 residues. Trimming pared 6 bases from V and 5 bases from J, leaving 19 bases between. CDR3 residues: CASSLNKGERETQYF. In DNA, the CDR3 is TGTGCCAGCTCCCTCAACAAGGGCGAGCGGGAGACCCAGTACTTC.

The chain links TRBV5-6 to TRBJ2-5, with 8 positions matching TRBD2. CDR1 is SGHDT and CDR2 is YYEEEE in the germline V gene. The CDR3 runs 15 residues. V lost 4 bases and J lost 4; bases outside the gene matches: 9. CDR3 nucleotides: TGTGCCAGCAGCGCCCTATCGGGGGGGCCAGAGACCCAGTACTTC. Translating gives CASSALSGGPETQYF.

V usage is TRBV6-5 and J usage is TRBJ2-5; 11 bases match TRBD2. This CDR3 comprises 13 residues. The germline gives CDR1 MNHEY, CDR2 SVGAGI. The ends lost 4 bases at V and 5 bases at J; junction bases unmatched: 0. Written as DNA, the CDR3 is TGTGCCAGCAGTTCTAGCGGGGGGGAGACCCAGTACTTC. It translates to CASSSSGGETQYF.

This clone was recorded once. The chain couples TRBV27 to TRBJ1-5; D call uncertain. The CDR3 length is 13 residues. Germline V gene sequence: CDR1 MNHEY, CDR2 SMNVEV (reference sequence). V gave up 3 bases and J gave up 2 bases, with 5 bases separating them. The CDR3 sequence is CASSFGGNQPQHF. CDR3 DNA sequence: TGTGCCAGCAGTTTCGGGGGCAATCAGCCCCAGCATTTT.

The chain couples TRBV7-2 to TRBJ2-7; D may be TRBD1 (7 bases). V lost 7 bases to trimming and J lost 3 bases, with 25 bases between them. The germline CDR1 and CDR2 sequences are SGHTA and FQGNSA. This CDR3 has 17 amino acids. The CDR3 loop is CASISIAAAGGLYEQYF. CDR3 DNA sequence: TGTGCCAGCATCTCCATCGCCGCGGCAGGGGGGCTCTACGAGCAGTACTTC. Based on the CDR3 plus reference TRBV7-2 and TRBJ2-7, the full variable domain is GAGVSQSPSNKVTEKGKDVELRCDPISGHTALYWYRQSLGQGLEFLIYFQGNSAPDKSGLPSDRFSAERTGGSVSTLTIQRTQQEDSAVYLCASISIAAAGGLYEQYFGPGTRLTVT.

The sample holds one count of this clone. The CDR3 loop reads CASSLGVQETQYF. CDR3 DNA sequence: TGCGCCAGCAGCTTAGGGGTCCAAGAGACCCAGTACTTC. The genes are TRBV5-1 and TRBJ2-5; D is perhaps TRBD1 (5 bases). CDR3 length: 13 amino acids. V was cut by 2 bases and J by 1 base, with 6 bases left in between. Germline V gives CDR1 SGHRS, CDR2 YFSETQ.

This chain links TRBV6-5 with TRBJ1-5, with D tentatively TRBD1 (6 bases). Trimming took off 7 bases at V and 1 base at J, with 14 bases between the two ends. The CDR3 has 15 residues. CDR1 and CDR2 (germline): MNHEY, SVGAGI. CDR3 region: CASNVDRTSNQPQHF. Here the CDR3 DNA reads TGTGCCAGCAACGTGGACAGAACGAGCAATCAGCCCCAGCATTTT.

V usage is TRBV7-2 and J usage is TRBJ2-2, with TRBD2 identical over 9 bases. V dropped 0 bases and J dropped 4; count of bases not matched to a gene: 6. The germline CDR1 and CDR2 sequences are SGHTA and FQGNSA. The CDR3 loop spans 17 amino acids. CDR3 region: CASSLARATSGTGELFF. CDR3 nucleotides: TGTGCCAGCAGCTTAGCGCGCGCGACTAGCGGCACCGGGGAGCTGTTTTTT.

This clone showed up just a few times. The CDR3 spells CASSASGTGAGNTIYF. DNA for the CDR3: TGTGCCAGCAGCGCCTCCGGGACAGGGGCTGGAAACACCATATATTTT. The chain carries TRBV9 and TRBJ1-3; 10 nucleotides align to TRBD1. The CDR3 is 16 amino acids. The junction had 5 bases not matched to a gene; V was cut back by 3 bases and J by 2 bases. Germline lookup yields CDR1 SGDLS and CDR2 YYNGEE.

The V gene is TRBV27, the J gene TRBJ2-2; the D gene is possibly TRBD2 (6 bases). The V gene's germline CDR1 is MNHEY and CDR2 SMNVEV (reference sequence). The V gene lost 5 bases and the J gene lost 4 bases, with 11 bases spanning the gap. The CDR3 totals 14 residues. CDR3 residues: CASSAGYGTGELFF. The CDR3 DNA is TGTGCCAGCAGTGCGGGGTATGGCACCGGGGAGCTGTTTTTT.

CDR3 coding DNA: TGTGCCAGCAGTGGCGGGGGGCCCGCGAACACCGGGGAGCTGTTTTTT. The encoded protein is CASSGGGPANTGELFF. V gene TRBV6-1 combines with J gene TRBJ2-2; 8 positions match TRBD2. Looked up from germline, CDR1 is MNHNS and CDR2 is SASEGT. The CDR3 runs to 16 residues. The junction had 4 bases not matched to a gene; V was cut back by 4 bases and J by 0 bases.

V gene TRBV28 combines with J gene TRBJ1-2, with 8 bases identical to TRBD1. CDR1 and CDR2 from the germline V gene are MDHEN and SYDVKM. The CDR3 covers 16 residues. The V gene end was trimmed by 4 bases and the J gene end by 2 bases; junction bases not matched to a gene: 9. This CDR3 reads CASSSTGAQGNYGYTF. As DNA, the CDR3 is TGTGCCAGCAGTTCGACAGGGGCCCAAGGGAACTATGGCTACACCTTC.

The V call is TRBV19, the J call TRBJ1-5; possibly TRBD1 for D (5 bases). The CDR3 covers 13 residues. Germline CDR1 and CDR2: LNHDA and SQIVND (reference sequence). V was trimmed by 6 bases and J by 2 bases, leaving 8 bases between them. CDR3: CASSREGNQPQHF. DNA for the CDR3: TGTGCCAGTAGCAGGGAAGGCAATCAGCCCCAGCATTTT.

The V gene is TRBV15, the J gene TRBJ2-7; D remains ambiguous. Germline CDR1 LNHNV, CDR2 YYDKDF (reference sequence). Trimming removed 0 bases at V and 2 bases at J, with 11 bases between. The CDR3 has 15 amino acids. CDR3 DNA sequence: TGTGCCACCAGCAGAGATCGGACGGGCCCCTACGAGCAGTACGTC. Translation: CATSRDRTGPYEQYV.

This chain joins TRBV12-5 and TRBJ2-2, with 7 nucleotides matching TRBD2. V lost 2 bases and J lost 6; bases outside the gene matches: 6. The CDR3 covers 15 residues. Germline V gene data show CDR1 as LGHNT and CDR2 as FRNRAP. CDR3 sequence reads: CASGLTSVVPGELFF. As DNA, the CDR3 is TGTGCTAGTGGTTTGACTAGCGTGGTCCCCGGGGAGCTGTTTTTT.

This clone showed up just a few times. The rearrangement joins TRBV5-5 to TRBJ1-5; D gene uncertain. V dropped 2 bases and J dropped 9 bases, with 15 bases sitting between them. The CDR3 covers 14 residues. CDR1 and CDR2 from the germline V gene are SGHKS and YYEKEE (reference sequence). The CDR3 DNA follows: TGTGCCAGCAGCTTTGAGGATTCGACCCGGCCCCAGCATTTT. Translating it yields CASSFEDSTRPQHF.

This chain uses TRBV28 with TRBJ2-4; 7 bases match TRBD2. The CDR3 has 14 residues. Trimming at V came to 1 base and at J to 4 bases, leaving 1 base not matched to a gene. CDR1 is MDHEN and CDR2 is SYDVKM in the germline V gene. The chain's CDR3 is CASSLSAGKNIQYF. Written as DNA, the CDR3 is TGTGCCAGCAGTTTATCAGCGGGGAAAAACATTCAGTACTTC. The full variable domain, with the rest looked up from reference TRBV28 and TRBJ2-4, is DVKVTQSSRYLVKRTGEKVFLECVQDMDHENMFWYRQDPGLGLRLIYFSYDVKMKEKGDIPEGYSVSREKKERFSLILESASTNQTSMYLCASSLSAGKNIQYFGAGTRLSVL.

J is TRBJ2-3 and V is TRBV19; 11 nucleotides align to TRBD2. The CDR3 runs 15 residues. Unmatched junction bases numbered 8, after V lost 10 bases and J lost 2 bases. In germline, CDR1 is LNHDA, CDR2 SQIVND (reference sequence). The CDR3 protein is CATRGLAANTDTQYF. Here the CDR3 DNA reads TGTGCCACCCGGGGACTAGCGGCTAACACAGATACGCAGTATTTT.

V gene TRBV9 combines with J gene TRBJ1-6; D is unresolved. V lost 2 bases to trimming and J lost 5 bases, with 8 bases between them. Germline CDR1 is SGDLS and CDR2 is YYNGEE. This CDR3 has 14 residues. CDR3 bases: TGTGCCAGCAGCGTCCTGACGGATAATTCACCCCTCCACTTT. Amino acids: CASSVLTDNSPLHF.